This TCR beta chain was sequenced in a study of beta chain features in type 1 diabetes. Study context: Age, gender and cell yields were similar between patients and healthy donors.

CDR1 GTSNPN and CDR2 SVGIG come from the germline V gene (reference sequence). Between the trimmed V and J ends, which lost 0 bases and 0 bases, there was a span of 6 bases. This CDR3 region has 14 residues. Study-wide results and limits: Type 1 diabetes patients showed a moderate but significant shortening of TCRB CDR3s in all four CD4+ subsets. VDJ junctions from type 1 diabetes patients carried fewer insertions and larger deletions. Any HLA-type effect on TCRB rearrangement remained unresolved here.

A note on this clone: No antigen is known for it.

Reverse transcription of all isolated RNA meant that expressed TCRB transcripts were sequenced. Stem cell-like memory T cell samples averaged about 1 million reads. Libraries were prepared by immunoSEQ multiplex PCR; TCRdb keeps only in-frame clonotypes and omits some of them. The table shows tens of thousands of clones, with under 60% occurring only once. The rearrangement links TRBV30 to TRBJ2-4; D uncertain. The receptor was isolated from a man aged 18 to 29 with type 1 diabetes. Sequencing used stem cell memory CD4+ T cells from blood. The CDR3 DNA follows: TGTGCCTGGAGTGTACTACTAGCCAAAAACATTCAGTACTTC. This gives the protein CAWSVLLAKNIQYF.